Listed below are T cell receptor beta chains from one sample, sequenced in a study of CD8+CD57+ T cells in acquired aplastic anemia. MiXCR, run by TCRdb on the reads, gives a single entry per CDR3 protein. The profile shows around 200,000 distinct CDR3 sequences, about 59% of them singletons. Source material: sorted CD4+, CD8+, or CD8+CD57+ T cells (not recorded which) from PBMCs. All receptors come from a human donor in good health. Both conserved end residues are part of each CDR3. A D gene is named only where the DNA matches it firmly. Clone size is not always given. Where it is, it says once, few, many or a class for expanded clones.

V gene: TRBV20-1
D gene: .
J gene: TRBJ2-1
clone size: few
CDR3 DNA: TGCAGTGCTAGAGATAGTAACAGGGTGAATGAGCAGTTCTTC
CDR3 protein: CSARDSNRVNEQFF

V gene: TRBV19
D gene: TRBD1
J gene: TRBJ2-1
clone size: .
CDR3 DNA: TGTGCCAGTAGTCCCCGGGGACAGGTATTCTACAATGAGCAGTTCTTC
CDR3 protein: CASSPRGQVFYNEQFF

V gene: TRBV7-3
D gene: .
J gene: TRBJ2-7
clone size: many
CDR3 DNA: TGTGCCAGCAGCTTATCCGGGGACTCCTACGAGCAGTACTTC
CDR3 protein: CASSLSGDSYEQYF

V gene: TRBV7-2
D gene: .
J gene: TRBJ2-7
clone size: .
CDR3 DNA: TGTGCCAGCAGCTACCTCGGCGCGAGGGGTGGCCTCTACGAGCAGTACTTC
CDR3 protein: CASSYLGARGGLYEQYF

V gene: TRBV20-1
D gene: TRBD1
J gene: TRBJ2-1
clone size: .
CDR3 DNA: TGCAGTGCTAGACGAGACAGGGGGCGAAATGAGCAGTTCTTC
CDR3 protein: CSARRDRGRNEQFF

V gene: TRBV29-1
D gene: .
J gene: TRBJ1-2
clone size: .
CDR3 DNA: TGCAGCGTTTACCTCCTGGACAGCCCCAACTATGGCTACACCTTC
CDR3 protein: CSVYLLDSPNYGYTF

V gene: TRBV3-1
D gene: TRBD2
J gene: TRBJ2-1
clone size: few
CDR3 DNA: TGTGCCAGCAGCCAAGACCCAGGACTAGCGGGAAACAATGAGCAGTTCTTC
CDR3 protein: CASSQDPGLAGNNEQFF

V gene: TRBV10-3
D gene: .
J gene: TRBJ2-7
clone size: .
CDR3 DNA: TGTGCCAGCTCCGACAGGTGGCTGTACGAGCAGTACTTC
CDR3 protein: CASSDRWLYEQYF

V gene: TRBV29-1
D gene: .
J gene: TRBJ2-1
clone size: .
CDR3 DNA: TGCAGCTTGGCCATGGCAGATCAGTTCTTC
CDR3 protein: CSLAMADQFF

V gene: TRBV20-1
D gene: .
J gene: TRBJ1-4
clone size: few
CDR3 DNA: TGCAGTGCTAGAGAGGGTGTTGTAGAAAAACTGTTTTTT
CDR3 protein: CSAREGVVEKLFF

V gene: TRBV7-9
D gene: TRBD2
J gene: TRBJ2-7
clone size: .
CDR3 DNA: TGTGCCAGCTCACCTTTAAAGACTAGCGGGGCCTACGAGCAGTACTTC
CDR3 protein: CASSPLKTSGAYEQYF

V gene: TRBV5-6
D gene: .
J gene: TRBJ2-7
clone size: .
CDR3 DNA: TGTGCCAGCAGCGGCTACAGCCGGGCAGGGGAGCAGTACTTC
CDR3 protein: CASSGYSRAGEQYF

V gene: TRBV29-1
D gene: TRBD1
J gene: TRBJ2-7
clone size: .
CDR3 DNA: TGCAGCGTTCCCAGGACAGGGGGCTACGAGCAGTACTTC
CDR3 protein: CSVPRTGGYEQYF

V gene: TRBV2
D gene: .
J gene: TRBJ1-2
clone size: .
CDR3 DNA: TGTGCCAGCAGTGACGAAGGGAACTATGGCTACACCTTC
CDR3 protein: CASSDEGNYGYTF

V gene: TRBV7-9
D gene: TRBD2
J gene: TRBJ2-2
clone size: .
CDR3 DNA: TGTGCCAGCAGCTCACTAGCGACAGACCCTAACACCGGGGAGCTGTTTTTT
CDR3 protein: CASSSLATDPNTGELFF

V gene: TRBV19
D gene: TRBD1
J gene: TRBJ1-2
clone size: many
CDR3 DNA: TGTGCCAGTAACACAGGGGGCCAGAACTATGGCTACACCTTC
CDR3 protein: CASNTGGQNYGYTF

V gene: TRBV15
D gene: .
J gene: TRBJ1-5
clone size: .
CDR3 DNA: TGTGCCACCAGCGAGGGTAGACAGGCCCGAAAAGATCAGCCCCAGCATTTT
CDR3 protein: CATSEGRQARKDQPQHF

V gene: TRBV20-1
D gene: .
J gene: TRBJ1-2
clone size: .
CDR3 DNA: TGCAGTGCTAGTTTACTGGACTATGGCTACACCTTC
CDR3 protein: CSASLLDYGYTF

V gene: TRBV15
D gene: .
J gene: TRBJ2-3
clone size: many
CDR3 DNA: TGTGCCACCAGCGCCCGTGGGGGCGTCCTGGCGGATACGCAGTATTTT
CDR3 protein: CATSARGGVLADTQYF

V gene: TRBV7-8
D gene: .
J gene: TRBJ1-6
clone size: .
CDR3 DNA: TGTGCCAGCAGCCCCCGTGGGGAGGTATCACCCCTCCACTTT
CDR3 protein: CASSPRGEVSPLHF